What follows is one T cell receptor beta chain and its context. Treatment here: over 15 received Ad26.COV2.S at low or high dose, single or two shots; 5 received placebo; per-sample allocation not given. Specimen acquisition occurred on day 63 following the initial vaccine or placebo injection. These data belong to a study of Ad26.COV2.S vaccination and SARS-CoV-2 variants. Germline V lookup: CDR1 SGHDT, CDR2 YYEEEE. Trimming took 4 bases from V and 3 from J; bases not matched to a gene: 8. There are 17 residues in the CDR3. TCRdb's table, derived via immunoSEQ multiplex PCR, lists solely in-frame clones and lacks some. Here the sample spans about 400,000 clones, about 83% being singletons.

The chain couples TRBV5-6 to TRBJ2-3; 13 nucleotides agree with TRBD2. The sample in question was peripheral blood, obtained in a trial of Ad26.COV2.S vaccine versus placebo. The TCR comes from a person between 18 and 60 years old who received the Ad26.COV2.S COVID-19 vaccine or a placebo. The CDR3 region is CASSHWTSGGWTDTQYF. CDR3 nucleotides: TGTGCCAGCAGCCACTGGACTAGCGGGGGTTGGACAGATACGCAGTATTTT.